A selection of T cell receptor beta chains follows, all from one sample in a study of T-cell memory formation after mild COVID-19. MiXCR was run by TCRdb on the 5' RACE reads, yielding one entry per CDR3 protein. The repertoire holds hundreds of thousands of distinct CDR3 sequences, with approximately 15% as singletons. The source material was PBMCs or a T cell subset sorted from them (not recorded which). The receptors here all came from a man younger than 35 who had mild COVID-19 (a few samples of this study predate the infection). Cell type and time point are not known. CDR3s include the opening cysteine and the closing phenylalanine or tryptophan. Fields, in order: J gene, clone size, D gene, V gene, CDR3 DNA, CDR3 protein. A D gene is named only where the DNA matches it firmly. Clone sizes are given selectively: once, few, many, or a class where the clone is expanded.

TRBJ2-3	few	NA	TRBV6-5	TGTGCCAGCAGTTACTCGGCCAGTTTTGCGCAGTATTTT	CASSYSASFAQYF
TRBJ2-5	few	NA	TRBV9	TGTGCCAGCAGCGTAGCGGGGCCGGAGACCCAGTACTTC	CASSVAGPETQYF
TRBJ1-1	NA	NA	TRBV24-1	TGTGCCACCAGTGATCCAGGGGAGGGCACTGAAGCTTTCTTT	CATSDPGEGTEAFF
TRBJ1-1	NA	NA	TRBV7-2	TGTGCCAGCAGCAAGCAACCCAGGAACACTGAAGCTTTCTTT	CASSKQPRNTEAFF
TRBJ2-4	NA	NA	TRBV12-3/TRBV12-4	TGTGCCAGCAGTAAAGACGGTCTAGCCAAAAACATTCAGTACTTC	CASSKDGLAKNIQYF
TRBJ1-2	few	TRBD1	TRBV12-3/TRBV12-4	TGTGCCAGCAGTTTAGTCCAGGGGGGAGGCTACACCTTC	CASSLVQGGGYTF
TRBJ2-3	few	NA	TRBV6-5	TGTGCCAGCAGTCAGACAGGGACTAGCACAGATACGCAGTATTTT	CASSQTGTSTDTQYF
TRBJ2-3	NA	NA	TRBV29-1	TGCAGCGTCGCCGAGGGGGGACAGTTCACAGATACGCAGTATTTT	CSVAEGGQFTDTQYF
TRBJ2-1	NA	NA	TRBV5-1	TGCGCCAGCAGCAACGACATCAATGAGCAGTTCTTC	CASSNDINEQFF
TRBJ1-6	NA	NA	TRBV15	TGTGCCACCAGCTTAGCGGGCTATTCACCCCTCCACTTT	CATSLAGYSPLHF
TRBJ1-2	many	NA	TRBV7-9	TGTGCCAGCAGCCCAGGGTTTGGCTACACCTTC	CASSPGFGYTF
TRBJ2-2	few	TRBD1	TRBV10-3	TGTGCCATCCCCCGACAGGGGCCGGAGTCCGGGGAGCTGTTTTTT	CAIPRQGPESGELFF
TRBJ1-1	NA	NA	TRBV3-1	TGTGCCAGCAGCCCCCCCGCGAGGGTTGAAGCTTTCTTT	CASSPPARVEAFF
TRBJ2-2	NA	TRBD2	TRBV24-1	TGTGCCACCGTACCTGGGAGGGGTTGGTCCGGGGAGCTGTTTTTT	CATVPGRGWSGELFF
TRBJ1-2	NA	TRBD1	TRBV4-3	TGCGCCAGCAGCCGGGACAGGTGGACCTATGGCTACACCTTC	CASSRDRWTYGYTF
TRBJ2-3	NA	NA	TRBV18	TGTGCCAGCTCGGCTCCGGGCCCGGCAGATACGCAGTATTTT	CASSAPGPADTQYF
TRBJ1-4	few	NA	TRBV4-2	TGTGCCAGCAGCCCAACCACGTCTCCATGGGAAGAAAAACTGTTTTTT	CASSPTTSPWEEKLFF
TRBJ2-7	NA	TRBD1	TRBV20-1	TGCAGTACCCGGGACAGTATTTACGAGCAGTACTTC	CSTRDSIYEQYF
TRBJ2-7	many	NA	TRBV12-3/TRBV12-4	TGTGCCAGCAGTTCAACCCCTTCCACGGAGTACTTC	CASSSTPSTEYF
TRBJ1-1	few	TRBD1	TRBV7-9	TGTGCCAGCAGCTTAGCTGGGGTCGGGGACAGGGGCTACACTGAAGCTTTCTTT	CASSLAGVGDRGYTEAFF
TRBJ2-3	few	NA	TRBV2	TGTGCCAGCAGTGGGCGTAAGGAATTGGGAGATACGCAGTATTTT	CASSGRKELGDTQYF
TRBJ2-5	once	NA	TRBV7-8	TGTGCCAGCAGCTTGGGACGGTGGACTGAGACCCAGTACTTC	CASSLGRWTETQYF
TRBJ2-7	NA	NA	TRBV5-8	TGTGCCAGCAGCTTGGGACGATCCCAAGTTGAGGGCGAGCAGTACTTC	CASSLGRSQVEGEQYF
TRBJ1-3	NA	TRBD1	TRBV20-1	TGCAGTGCTAGAGTTCGACAGGGGGCATCTGGAAACACCATATATTTT	CSARVRQGASGNTIYF
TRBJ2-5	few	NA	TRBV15	TGTGCCACCAGCAGGGCAAGACAAGAGACCCAGTACTTC	CATSRARQETQYF
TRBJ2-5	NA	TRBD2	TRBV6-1	TGTGCCAGGTCCTATAGCGGGGGGGCCCAAGAGACCCAGTACTTC	CARSYSGGAQETQYF
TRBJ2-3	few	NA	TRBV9	TGTGCCAGCAGCGTAGGGCAACGGGGATTCGATACGCAGTATTTT	CASSVGQRGFDTQYF
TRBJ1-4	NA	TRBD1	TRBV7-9	TGTGCCAGCGCCGCCCCGGGACAGCCCTTTGCAACTAATGAAAAACTGTTTTTT	CASAAPGQPFATNEKLFF
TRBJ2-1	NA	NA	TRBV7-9	TGTGCCAGCAGCTTAAGAGGGCTCAACAATGAGCAGTTCTTC	CASSLRGLNNEQFF